This T cell receptor (beta chain) was documented in a study of cytomegalovirus exposure and HLA in healthy donors. Trimming pared 3 bases from V and 0 bases from J, leaving 9 bases between. The CDR3 runs 15 residues. Germline values: CDR1 SGHVT, CDR2 SQSDAQ. Vbeta (60) and Jbeta (13) primers were used in the PCR. The protocol was immunoSEQ multiplex PCR, while the TCRdb copy is restricted to in-frame clones and leaves out a portion. The sample lists roughly 150,000 clones, about 80% occurring once. The receptor was isolated from a man in his thirties or forties in good health and CMV-seronegative. The rearrangement joins TRBV7-4 to TRBJ1-5; no clear D. The sequencing sample was made of PBMCs. The CDR3 loop is CASSFVTHSNQPQHF. The CDR3 coding sequence is TGTGCCAGCAGCTTCGTAACACATAGCAATCAGCCCCAGCATTTT.